This record concerns one T cell receptor (beta chain) sequence. As yet, its antigen is unknown. The data are from a study of cytomegalovirus exposure and HLA in healthy donors. On the study more broadly: In an early release, HLA-typed donors contributed about 79 million unique TCR sequences.

Broader study findings: While the bulk of TCR sequences proved rare, some public TCRs turned up in many donors. The productive fraction for most TCR beta V segments was about 87% or about 30% in an earlier analysis.

The PCR employed 60 Vbeta primers together with 13 Jbeta primers. The table came from immunoSEQ multiplex PCR; TCRdb's copy has only in-frame clones and leaves some out. Of some 140,000 clones in the sample, 73% were seen once. V dropped 2 bases and J dropped 7; count of bases not matched to a gene: 12. The germline V gene encodes CDR1 SGHNT and CDR2 YYREEE (reference sequence). The CDR3 length is 15 residues. The origin of this receptor is a woman aged 40-49 years in good health and CMV-seronegative. Sequencing used PBMCs. The chain links TRBV5-4 to TRBJ2-7; the match to TRBD1 covers 7 bases. CDR3 sequence: CASSLQGSEVKEQYF. The CDR3 region has the DNA TGTGCCAGCAGCTTACAGGGGAGTGAGGTCAAAGAGCAGTACTTC.